Listed below are T cell receptor beta chains from one sample, sequenced in a study of cytomegalovirus exposure and HLA in healthy donors. The table came from immunoSEQ multiplex PCR; TCRdb's copy has only in-frame clones and leaves some out. The specimen's table records more than 110,000 clones. The material sequenced was PBMCs. The receptors stem from a man in his forties or fifties in good health and CMV-seronegative. Each CDR3 is given with its conserved first and last residue. The D gene is left open where the match is weak.

D gene: TRBD2
V gene: TRBV10-3
CDR3 length: 19
J gene: TRBJ2-7
CDR3 protein: CAISESGTASLAGEYEQYF
CDR3 DNA: TGTGCCATCAGTGAATCCGGGACAGCGAGCCTAGCGGGGGAATACGAGCAGTACTTC

D gene: TRBD1
V gene: TRBV5-5
CDR3 length: 14
J gene: TRBJ2-7
CDR3 protein: CASSPDRVRGEQYF
CDR3 DNA: TGTGCCAGCAGCCCCGACAGGGTTAGAGGCGAGCAGTACTTC

D gene: -
V gene: TRBV4-3
CDR3 length: 15
J gene: TRBJ2-3
CDR3 protein: CASSQDPRQSDTQYF
CDR3 DNA: TGCGCCAGCAGCCAAGATCCTAGACAGTCAGATACGCAGTATTTT

D gene: -
V gene: TRBV5-6
CDR3 length: 14
J gene: TRBJ1-2
CDR3 protein: CASSLGQPNYGYTF
CDR3 DNA: TGTGCCAGCAGCTTGGGACAGCCTAACTATGGCTACACCTTC

D gene: TRBD1
V gene: TRBV10-3
CDR3 length: 15
J gene: TRBJ2-2
CDR3 protein: CAIRPGGENTGELFF
CDR3 DNA: TGTGCCATCAGACCAGGGGGTGAGAACACCGGGGAGCTGTTTTTT

D gene: -
V gene: TRBV4-3
CDR3 length: 14
J gene: TRBJ1-1
CDR3 protein: CASSAQIRDTEAFF
CDR3 DNA: TGCGCCAGCAGCGCGCAAATTCGGGACACTGAAGCTTTCTTT

D gene: -
V gene: TRBV6-6
CDR3 length: 13
J gene: TRBJ2-1
CDR3 protein: CATQKQGGGEQFF
CDR3 DNA: TGTGCCACCCAAAAGCAAGGGGGGGGTGAGCAGTTCTTC

D gene: TRBD1
V gene: TRBV6-6
CDR3 length: 13
J gene: TRBJ2-7
CDR3 protein: CASSPTGEYEQYF
CDR3 DNA: TGTGCCAGCAGCCCGACAGGGGAGTACGAGCAGTACTTC

D gene: -
V gene: TRBV6-5
CDR3 length: 11
J gene: TRBJ2-2
CDR3 protein: CAGRLTGELFF
CDR3 DNA: TGTGCCGGCAGATTAACCGGGGAGCTGTTTTTT

D gene: -
V gene: TRBV27
CDR3 length: 15
J gene: TRBJ2-3
CDR3 protein: CASSLTGIGTDTQYF
CDR3 DNA: TGTGCCAGCAGTTTGACCGGGATTGGGACAGATACGCAGTATTTT

D gene: -
V gene: TRBV19
CDR3 length: 16
J gene: TRBJ1-1
CDR3 protein: CASSMVREMVNTEAFF
CDR3 DNA: TGTGCCAGTAGTATGGTGAGGGAGATGGTGAACACTGAAGCTTTCTTT

D gene: -
V gene: TRBV6-4
CDR3 length: 14
J gene: TRBJ2-2
CDR3 protein: CASSPFLRVGELFF
CDR3 DNA: TGTGCCAGCAGTCCCTTCCTCAGGGTCGGGGAGCTGTTTTTT

D gene: -
V gene: TRBV28
CDR3 length: 15
J gene: TRBJ1-3
CDR3 protein: CASSYDTNSGNTIYF
CDR3 DNA: TGTGCCAGCAGCTATGACACAAACTCTGGAAACACCATATATTTT

D gene: -
V gene: TRBV12-5
CDR3 length: 16
J gene: TRBJ1-6
CDR3 protein: CASGPARDSYNSPLHF
CDR3 DNA: TGTGCTAGTGGTCCGGCGAGGGACTCCTATAATTCACCCCTCCACTTT

D gene: TRBD2
V gene: TRBV27
CDR3 length: 16
J gene: TRBJ2-1
CDR3 protein: CASSLRTSGNYNEQFF
CDR3 DNA: TGTGCCAGCAGTCTTCGGACTAGCGGGAACTACAATGAGCAGTTCTTC

D gene: -
V gene: TRBV7-6
CDR3 length: 19
J gene: TRBJ1-4
CDR3 protein: CASSLTIGGFSATNEKLFF
CDR3 DNA: TGTGCCAGCAGCTTAACAATTGGCGGTTTTTCAGCAACTAATGAAAAACTGTTTTTT

D gene: TRBD1
V gene: TRBV30
CDR3 length: 15
J gene: TRBJ2-3
CDR3 protein: CASSGQENCTDTQYF
CDR3 DNA: TGTGCCTCCTCGGGACAGGAGAATTGCACAGATACGCAGTATTTT

D gene: -
V gene: TRBV18
CDR3 length: 14
J gene: TRBJ2-5
CDR3 protein: CASSPLPGEETQYF
CDR3 DNA: TGTGCCAGCTCACCACTCCCAGGGGAGGAGACCCAGTACTTC

D gene: -
V gene: TRBV11-2
CDR3 length: 15
J gene: TRBJ1-1
CDR3 protein: CASSLPGRRWTEAFF
CDR3 DNA: TGTGCCAGCAGCTTACCCGGGAGACGGTGGACTGAAGCTTTCTTT

D gene: -
V gene: TRBV9
CDR3 length: 13
J gene: TRBJ2-7
CDR3 protein: CASSAGNSYEQYF
CDR3 DNA: TGTGCCAGCAGCGCCGGGAACTCCTACGAGCAGTACTTC

D gene: -
V gene: TRBV5-6
CDR3 length: 13
J gene: TRBJ2-3
CDR3 protein: CASSLAGTDTQYF
CDR3 DNA: TGTGCCAGCAGCTTGGCGGGCACAGATACGCAGTATTTT

D gene: TRBD1
V gene: TRBV5-1
CDR3 length: 15
J gene: TRBJ1-1
CDR3 protein: CASSLDRAMNTEAFF
CDR3 DNA: TGCGCCAGCAGCCTAGACAGGGCTATGAACACTGAAGCTTTCTTT

D gene: -
V gene: TRBV6-4
CDR3 length: 16
J gene: TRBJ1-1
CDR3 protein: CASSDWRVPPPTEAFF
CDR3 DNA: TGTGCCAGCAGTGACTGGCGGGTCCCTCCTCCCACTGAAGCTTTCTTT

D gene: TRBD1
V gene: TRBV6-6
CDR3 length: 15
J gene: TRBJ1-1
CDR3 protein: CASRAGGNMDTEAFF
CDR3 DNA: TGTGCCAGCAGGGCAGGGGGCAATATGGACACTGAAGCTTTCTTT

D gene: TRBD1
V gene: TRBV19
CDR3 length: 15
J gene: TRBJ1-1
CDR3 protein: CASRGTAIKNTEAFF
CDR3 DNA: TGTGCCAGTAGAGGGACAGCCATCAAGAACACTGAAGCTTTCTTT

D gene: TRBD1
V gene: TRBV6-1
CDR3 length: 17
J gene: TRBJ1-3
CDR3 protein: CASSERPDRGNENTIYF
CDR3 DNA: TGTGCCAGCAGTGAGAGACCAGACAGGGGGAACGAGAACACCATATATTTT

D gene: -
V gene: TRBV7-2
CDR3 length: 14
J gene: TRBJ2-5
CDR3 protein: CASSLAWRAETQYF
CDR3 DNA: TGTGCCAGCAGCTTAGCGTGGAGGGCCGAGACCCAGTACTTC

D gene: TRBD1
V gene: TRBV7-9
CDR3 length: 13
J gene: TRBJ2-1
CDR3 protein: CGSSTGAGNEQFF
CDR3 DNA: TGTGGCTCCAGCACAGGGGCAGGCAATGAGCAGTTCTTC

D gene: -
V gene: TRBV7-8
CDR3 length: 15
J gene: TRBJ2-2
CDR3 protein: CASSLALANTGELFF
CDR3 DNA: TGTGCCAGCAGCTTAGCGCTAGCGAACACCGGGGAGCTGTTTTTT

D gene: -
V gene: TRBV7-2
CDR3 length: 13
J gene: TRBJ1-1
CDR3 protein: CASSARAVAEAFF
CDR3 DNA: TGTGCCAGCAGCGCGAGGGCGGTCGCTGAAGCTTTCTTT

D gene: TRBD2
V gene: TRBV5-1
CDR3 length: 14
J gene: TRBJ2-7
CDR3 protein: CASSPTSGGYEQYF
CDR3 DNA: TGCGCCAGCAGTCCCACTAGCGGGGGCTACGAGCAGTACTTC

D gene: TRBD2
V gene: TRBV6-1
CDR3 length: 11
J gene: TRBJ2-3
CDR3 protein: CAAGGRDTQYF
CDR3 DNA: TGTGCCGCGGGGGGGCGAGATACGCAGTATTTT

D gene: -
V gene: TRBV10-3
CDR3 length: 18
J gene: TRBJ2-4
CDR3 protein: CAISESSTENLAKNIQYF
CDR3 DNA: TGTGCCATCAGTGAGTCGAGTACAGAAAATCTAGCCAAAAACATTCAGTACTTC

D gene: TRBD1
V gene: TRBV4-1
CDR3 length: 15
J gene: TRBJ2-7
CDR3 protein: CASSQEWTGSYEQYF
CDR3 DNA: TGCGCCAGCAGCCAAGAATGGACAGGGTCCTACGAGCAGTACTTC

D gene: TRBD1
V gene: TRBV6-5
CDR3 length: 13
J gene: TRBJ1-1
CDR3 protein: CASNSGGSAKAFF
CDR3 DNA: TGTGCCAGCAACTCAGGGGGTTCGGCCAAAGCTTTCTTT

D gene: TRBD1
V gene: TRBV7-8
CDR3 length: 17
J gene: TRBJ1-2
CDR3 protein: CASSYAYRQGEGYGYTF
CDR3 DNA: TGTGCCAGCAGCTACGCCTACAGACAGGGGGAGGGATATGGCTACACCTTC

D gene: -
V gene: TRBV18
CDR3 length: 13
J gene: TRBJ1-3
CDR3 protein: CASSTGSGNTIYF
CDR3 DNA: TGTGCCAGCTCTACAGGGTCTGGAAACACCATATATTTT

D gene: -
V gene: TRBV19
CDR3 length: 15
J gene: TRBJ1-4
CDR3 protein: CASTHRRDEWEKLFF
CDR3 DNA: TGTGCCAGTACTCACAGGCGGGACGAATGGGAAAAACTGTTTTTT

D gene: TRBD1
V gene: TRBV5-1
CDR3 length: 14
J gene: TRBJ2-3
CDR3 protein: CASSQDRGTDTQYF
CDR3 DNA: TGCGCCAGCAGCCAAGACAGGGGCACAGATACGCAGTATTTT

D gene: -
V gene: TRBV2
CDR3 length: 15
J gene: TRBJ2-5
CDR3 protein: CASTKPGELKETQYF
CDR3 DNA: TGTGCCAGCACCAAGCCAGGGGAGCTAAAAGAGACCCAGTACTTC

D gene: TRBD2
V gene: TRBV11-2
CDR3 length: 14
J gene: TRBJ2-5
CDR3 protein: CASSRSASGGREYF
CDR3 DNA: TGTGCCAGCAGCCGATCCGCTAGCGGGGGGCGAGAGTACTTC

D gene: -
V gene: TRBV12-5
CDR3 length: 15
J gene: TRBJ1-1
CDR3 protein: CASAPKGSRNTEAFF
CDR3 DNA: TGTGCTAGTGCCCCGAAGGGGTCCCGAAACACTGAAGCTTTCTTT

D gene: -
V gene: TRBV12-5
CDR3 length: 14
J gene: TRBJ2-7
CDR3 protein: CASGVTGDPKGQYF
CDR3 DNA: TGTGCTAGTGGTGTTACAGGCGACCCTAAAGGGCAGTACTTC

D gene: -
V gene: TRBV7-2
CDR3 length: 15
J gene: TRBJ2-1
CDR3 protein: CASSLTADSYNEQFF
CDR3 DNA: TGTGCCAGCAGCTTGACGGCGGACTCCTACAATGAGCAGTTCTTC

D gene: TRBD2
V gene: TRBV5-1
CDR3 length: 14
J gene: TRBJ2-1
CDR3 protein: CASSLGLAGNEQFF
CDR3 DNA: TGCGCCAGCAGCTTGGGTCTAGCGGGGAATGAGCAGTTCTTC

D gene: TRBD1
V gene: TRBV2
CDR3 length: 16
J gene: TRBJ1-3
CDR3 protein: CASRPGQGIAGNTIYF
CDR3 DNA: TGTGCCAGCAGACCGGGACAGGGAATCGCTGGAAACACCATATATTTT